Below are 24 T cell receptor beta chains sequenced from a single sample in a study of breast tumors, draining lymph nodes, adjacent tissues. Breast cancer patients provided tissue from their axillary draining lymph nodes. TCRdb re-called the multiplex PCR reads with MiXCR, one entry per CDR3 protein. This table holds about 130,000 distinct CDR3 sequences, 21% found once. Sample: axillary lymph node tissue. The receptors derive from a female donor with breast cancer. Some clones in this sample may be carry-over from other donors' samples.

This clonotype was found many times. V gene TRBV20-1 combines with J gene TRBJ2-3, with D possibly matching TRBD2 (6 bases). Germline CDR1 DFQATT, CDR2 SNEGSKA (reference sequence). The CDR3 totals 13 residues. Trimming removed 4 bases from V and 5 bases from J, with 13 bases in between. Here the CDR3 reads CSATSAGGDTQYF. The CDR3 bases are TGCAGTGCTACTAGCGCCGGTGGAGATACGCAGTATTTT.

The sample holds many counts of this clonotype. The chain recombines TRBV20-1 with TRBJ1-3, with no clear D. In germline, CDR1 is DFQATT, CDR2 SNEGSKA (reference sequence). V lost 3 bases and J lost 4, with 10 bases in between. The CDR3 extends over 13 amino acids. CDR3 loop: CSASSGSGNTIYF. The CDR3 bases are TGCAGTGCTAGCTCGGGGTCAGGAAACACCATATATTTT.

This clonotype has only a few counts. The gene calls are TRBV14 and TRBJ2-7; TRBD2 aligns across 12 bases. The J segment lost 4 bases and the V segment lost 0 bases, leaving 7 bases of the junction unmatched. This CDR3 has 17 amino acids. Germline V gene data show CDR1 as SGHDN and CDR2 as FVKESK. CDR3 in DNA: TGTGCCAGCAGCCAAGATCGACTAGCGGGAGTAGCTTACGAGCAGTACTTC. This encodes CASSQDRLAGVAYEQYF.

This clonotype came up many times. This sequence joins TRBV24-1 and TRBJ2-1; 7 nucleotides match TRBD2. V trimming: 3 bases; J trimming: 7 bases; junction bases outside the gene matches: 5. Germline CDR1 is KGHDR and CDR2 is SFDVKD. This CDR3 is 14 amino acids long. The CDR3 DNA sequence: TGTGCCACCAGTGATCTGAGCGGGAAAAATGAGCAGTTCTTC. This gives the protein CATSDLSGKNEQFF.

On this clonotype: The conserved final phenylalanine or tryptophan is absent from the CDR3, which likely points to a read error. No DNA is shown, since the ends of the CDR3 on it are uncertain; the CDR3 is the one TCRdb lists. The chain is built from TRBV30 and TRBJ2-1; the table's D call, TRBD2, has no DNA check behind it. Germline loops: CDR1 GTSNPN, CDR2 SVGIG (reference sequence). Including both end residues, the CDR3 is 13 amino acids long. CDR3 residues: CACGRDYGYTFGS.

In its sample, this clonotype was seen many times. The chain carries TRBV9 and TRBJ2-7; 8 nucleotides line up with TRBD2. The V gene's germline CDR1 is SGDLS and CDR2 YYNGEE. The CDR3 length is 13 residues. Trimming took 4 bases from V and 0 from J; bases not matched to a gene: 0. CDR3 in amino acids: CASSTSGSYEQYF. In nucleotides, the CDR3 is TGTGCCAGCAGCACTAGCGGCTCCTACGAGCAGTACTTC.

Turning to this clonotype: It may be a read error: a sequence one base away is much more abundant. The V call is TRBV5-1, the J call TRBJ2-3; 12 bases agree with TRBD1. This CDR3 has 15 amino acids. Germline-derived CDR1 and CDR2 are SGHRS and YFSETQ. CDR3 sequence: CASSLGGTGGDTRYF. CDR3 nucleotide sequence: TGCGCCAGCAGCTTGGGAGGGACAGGGGGCGATACGCGGTATTTT.

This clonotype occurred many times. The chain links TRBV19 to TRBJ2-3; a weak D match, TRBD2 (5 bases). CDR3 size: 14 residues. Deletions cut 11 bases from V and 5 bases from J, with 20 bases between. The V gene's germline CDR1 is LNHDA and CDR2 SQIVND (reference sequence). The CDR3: CASTRAVWQDTQYF. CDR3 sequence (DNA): TGTGCCTCTACGAGAGCGGTGTGGCAAGATACGCAGTATTTT.

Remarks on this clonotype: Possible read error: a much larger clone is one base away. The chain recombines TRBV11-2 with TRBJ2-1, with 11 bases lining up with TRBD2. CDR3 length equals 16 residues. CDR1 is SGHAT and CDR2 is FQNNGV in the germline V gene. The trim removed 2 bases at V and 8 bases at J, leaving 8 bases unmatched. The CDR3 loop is CASSLNLAGGGDEQFF. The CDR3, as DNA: TGTGCCAGCAGCTTAAATCTAGCGGGAGGTGGTGATGAGCAGTTCTTC. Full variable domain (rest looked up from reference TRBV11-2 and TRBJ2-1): EAGVAQSPRYKIIEKRQSVAFWCNPISGHATLYWYQQILGQGPKLLIQFQNNGVVDDSQLPKDRFSAERLKGVDSTLKIQPAKLEDSAVYLCASSLNLAGGGDEQFFGPGTRLTVL.

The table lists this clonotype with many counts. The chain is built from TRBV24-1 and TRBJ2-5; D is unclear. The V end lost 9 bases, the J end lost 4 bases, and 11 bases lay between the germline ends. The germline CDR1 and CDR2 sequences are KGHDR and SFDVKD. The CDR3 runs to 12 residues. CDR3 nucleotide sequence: TGTGCCACCCGAGGTCTTTCAGAGACCCAGTACTTC. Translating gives CATRGLSETQYF.

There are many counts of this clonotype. The CDR3 nucleotides are TGTGCCAGCCGGCTGGCCGACACTAAGAATAGCAATCAGCCCCAGCATTTT. It yields the protein CASRLADTKNSNQPQHF. The V call is TRBV27, the J call TRBJ1-5; D not certain. V shed 8 bases and J shed 0 bases, with 20 bases lying between them. In germline, CDR1 is MNHEY, CDR2 SMNVEV (reference sequence). The CDR3 is 17 amino acids.

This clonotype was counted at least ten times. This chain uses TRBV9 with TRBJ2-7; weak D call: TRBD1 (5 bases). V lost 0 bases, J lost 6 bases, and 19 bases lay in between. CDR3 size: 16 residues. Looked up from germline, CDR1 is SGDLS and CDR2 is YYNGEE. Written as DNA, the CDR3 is TGTGCCAGCAGCGTAGGCGTGGGGCAACCAGCTTCCGAGCAGTACTTC. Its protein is CASSVGVGQPASEQYF. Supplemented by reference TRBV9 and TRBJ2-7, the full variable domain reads DSGVTQTPKHLITATGQRVTLRCSPRSGDLSVYWYQQSLDQGLQFLIQYYNGEERAKGNILERFSAQQFPDLHSELNLSSLELGDSALYFCASSVGVGQPASEQYFGPGTRLTVT.

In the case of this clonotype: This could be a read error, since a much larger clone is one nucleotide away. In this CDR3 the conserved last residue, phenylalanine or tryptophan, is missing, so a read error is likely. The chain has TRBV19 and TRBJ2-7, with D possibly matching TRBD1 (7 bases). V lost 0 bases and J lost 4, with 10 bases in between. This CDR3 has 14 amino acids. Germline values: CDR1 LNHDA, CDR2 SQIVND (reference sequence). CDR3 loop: CASSIEPGGYEQYL. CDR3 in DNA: TGTGCCAGTAGTATAGAACCAGGGGGGTACGAGCAGTACCTC.

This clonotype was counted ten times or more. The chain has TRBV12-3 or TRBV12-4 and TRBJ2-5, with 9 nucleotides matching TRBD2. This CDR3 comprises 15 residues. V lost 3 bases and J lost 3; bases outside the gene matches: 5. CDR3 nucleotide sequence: TGTGCCAGCAGTTTGGGACGCGGGAGGGAAGAGACCCAGTACTTC. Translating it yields CASSLGRGREETQYF.

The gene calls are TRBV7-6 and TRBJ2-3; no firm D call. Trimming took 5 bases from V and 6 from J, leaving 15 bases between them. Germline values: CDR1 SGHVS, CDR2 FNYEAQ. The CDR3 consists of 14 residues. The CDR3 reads CASSPRHGWDTQYF. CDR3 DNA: TGTGCCAGCAGCCCACGCCACGGTTGGGATACGCAGTATTTT.

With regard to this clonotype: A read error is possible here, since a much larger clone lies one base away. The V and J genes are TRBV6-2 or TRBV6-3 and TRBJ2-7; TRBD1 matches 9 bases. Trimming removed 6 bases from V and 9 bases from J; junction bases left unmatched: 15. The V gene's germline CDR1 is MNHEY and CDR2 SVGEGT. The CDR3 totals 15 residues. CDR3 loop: CASSQGQGSLDVQYF. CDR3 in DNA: TGTGCCAGCAGCCAAGGACAGGGGAGTCTGGACGTGCAGTACTTC.

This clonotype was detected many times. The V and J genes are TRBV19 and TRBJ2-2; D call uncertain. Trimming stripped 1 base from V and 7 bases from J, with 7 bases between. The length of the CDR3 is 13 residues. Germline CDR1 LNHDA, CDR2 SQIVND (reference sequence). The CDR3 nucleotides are TGTGCCAGTAGTATAGGGCCCTTCGGGGAGCTGTTTTTT. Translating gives CASSIGPFGELFF. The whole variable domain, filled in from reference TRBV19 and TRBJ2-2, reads DGGITQSPKYLFRKEGQNVTLSCEQNLNHDAMYWYRQDPGQGLRLIYYSQIVNDFQKGDIAEGYSVSREKKESFPLTVTSAQKNPTAFYLCASSIGPFGELFFGEGSRLTVL.

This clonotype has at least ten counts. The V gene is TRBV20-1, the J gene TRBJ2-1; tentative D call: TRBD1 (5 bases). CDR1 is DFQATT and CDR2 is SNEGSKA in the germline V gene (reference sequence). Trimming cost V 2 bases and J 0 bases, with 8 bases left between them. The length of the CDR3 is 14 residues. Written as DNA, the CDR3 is TGCAGTGCTAGAAGGGGTAGCTCCTACAATGAGCAGTTCTTC. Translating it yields CSARRGSSYNEQFF.

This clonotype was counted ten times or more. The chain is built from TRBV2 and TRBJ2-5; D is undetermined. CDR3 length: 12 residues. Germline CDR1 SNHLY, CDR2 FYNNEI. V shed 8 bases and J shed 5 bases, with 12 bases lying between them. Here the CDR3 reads CASSPGRETQYF. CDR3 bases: TGTGCCAGCTCCCCCGGAAGGGAGACCCAGTACTTC.

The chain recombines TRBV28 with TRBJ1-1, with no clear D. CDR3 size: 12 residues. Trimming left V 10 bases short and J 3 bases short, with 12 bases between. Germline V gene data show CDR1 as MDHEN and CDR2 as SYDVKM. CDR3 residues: CATWSADTEAFF. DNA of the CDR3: TGTGCCACCTGGTCTGCGGACACTGAAGCTTTCTTT.

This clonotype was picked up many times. The CDR3 loop is CASSPGLAENTGELFF. The CDR3 DNA reads as TGTGCCAGCAGCCCGGGACTAGCGGAAAACACCGGGGAGCTGTTTTTT. The V call is TRBV12-3 or TRBV12-4, the J call TRBJ2-2; the match to TRBD2 covers 11 bases. The trim removed 6 bases at V and 2 bases at J, leaving 5 bases unmatched. The CDR3 is made up of 16 amino acids.

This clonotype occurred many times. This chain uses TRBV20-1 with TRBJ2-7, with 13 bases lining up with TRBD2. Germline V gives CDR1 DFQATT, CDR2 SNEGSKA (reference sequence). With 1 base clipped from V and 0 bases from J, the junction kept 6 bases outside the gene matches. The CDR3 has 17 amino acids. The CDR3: CSARAATSGRISYEQYF. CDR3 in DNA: TGCAGTGCTAGAGCGGCGACTAGCGGGAGGATCTCCTACGAGCAGTACTTC.

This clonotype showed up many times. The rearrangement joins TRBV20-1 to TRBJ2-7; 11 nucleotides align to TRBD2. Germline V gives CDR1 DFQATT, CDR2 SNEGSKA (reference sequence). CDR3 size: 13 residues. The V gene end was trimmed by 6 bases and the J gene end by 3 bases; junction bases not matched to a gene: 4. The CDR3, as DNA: TGCAGTGCGACCGGGACTAGCGGCTACGAGCAGTACTTC. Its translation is CSATGTSGYEQYF.

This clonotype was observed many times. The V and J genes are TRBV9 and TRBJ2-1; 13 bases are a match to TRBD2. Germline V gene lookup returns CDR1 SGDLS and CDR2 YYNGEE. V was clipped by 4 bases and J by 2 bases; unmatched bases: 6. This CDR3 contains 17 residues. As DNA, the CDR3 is TGTGCCAGCAGCCCTGGACTAGCGGGAGCCCCCTACAATGAGCAGTTCTTC. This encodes CASSPGLAGAPYNEQFF. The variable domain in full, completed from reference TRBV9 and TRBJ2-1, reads DSGVTQTPKHLITATGQRVTLRCSPRSGDLSVYWYQQSLDQGLQFLIQYYNGEERAKGNILERFSAQQFPDLHSELNLSSLELGDSALYFCASSPGLAGAPYNEQFFGPGTRLTVL.